Sequencing of this T cell receptor beta chain was carried out in a study of control samples from healthy donors and cancer patients. The assay was immunoSEQ multiplex PCR, and TCRdb's table has in-frame clones only and misses some. The table lists roughly 40,000 clones, 75% to 90% of them singletons. Germline CDR1 SGHTA, CDR2 FQGNSA. This CDR3 is 18 amino acids long. J was trimmed by 0 bases and V by 5 bases; bases with no gene match: 15. Sequences were obtained from blood. This rearrangement joins TRBV7-2 to TRBJ1-1; TRBD1 aligns across 7 bases. The sequence came from a man in his sixties in good health. The CDR3 nucleotides are TGTGCCAGCAGCCTAGACAGACAGGGAACGAGAATGAACACTGAAGCTTTCTTT. It codes for CASSLDRQGTRMNTEAFF.